What follows is one TCR beta chain and its context. Its specificity is not known. Since a much larger clone is just one base distant, this may be a read error. This entry is derived from a study of persistence of HIV-infected CD4 T cells. About the research overall: Donors were ART-treated; their CMV- and Gag-responding CD4+ T cells were isolated. A couple of participants gave one leukapheresis sample; others gave up to about 200 mL blood repeatedly.

Sequencing used immunoSEQ version 4 in survey mode. Produced via immunoSEQ multiplex PCR; TCRdb's table is partial and in-frame only. The sample has about 36,000 clones; around 85% are singletons. The stimulus was an HIV-1 Gag 15-mer peptide pool, 1 ug/peptide/mL. Memory cells lacking CD40L and CD69 with high CD45RO were sorted. Inclusion required CMV-positive serology and CD4+ counts above 400 cells/uL. CD8-depleted PBMCs were stimulated 18 hours with anti-CD28/CD49d costimulation, CD40-blocking antibody and enfuvirtide. V shed 6 bases, J shed 5 bases, and the junction held 4 bases outside the gene matches. The CDR3 is 14 amino acids. Germline V CDR1 and CDR2: MNHEY, SVGAGI.

The sequencing used cultured CD4+ T cells from PBMCs, collected from a patient who received antiretroviral therapy. The TCR was taken from an adult with HIV. The donor label of this sample is uncertain. This chain uses TRBV6-5 with TRBJ1-6; 7 bases map to TRBD1. This CDR3 is CASSRDRDNSPLHF. The CDR3 DNA reads as TGTGCCAGCAGCCGGGACAGAGATAATTCACCCCTCCACTTT.